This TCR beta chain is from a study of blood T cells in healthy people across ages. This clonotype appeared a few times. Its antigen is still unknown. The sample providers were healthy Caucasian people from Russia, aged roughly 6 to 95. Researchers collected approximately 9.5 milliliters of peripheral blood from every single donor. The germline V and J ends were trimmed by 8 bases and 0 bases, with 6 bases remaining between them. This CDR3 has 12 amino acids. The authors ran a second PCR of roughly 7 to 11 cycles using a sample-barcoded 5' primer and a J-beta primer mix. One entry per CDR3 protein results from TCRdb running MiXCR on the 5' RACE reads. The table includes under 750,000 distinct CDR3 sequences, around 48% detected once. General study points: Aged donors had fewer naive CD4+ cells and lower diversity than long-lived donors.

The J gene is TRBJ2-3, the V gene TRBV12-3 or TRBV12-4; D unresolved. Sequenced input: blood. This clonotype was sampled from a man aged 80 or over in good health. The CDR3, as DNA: TGTGCCAGCCGGCGTAGCACAGATACGCAGTATTTT. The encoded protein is CASRRSTDTQYF.